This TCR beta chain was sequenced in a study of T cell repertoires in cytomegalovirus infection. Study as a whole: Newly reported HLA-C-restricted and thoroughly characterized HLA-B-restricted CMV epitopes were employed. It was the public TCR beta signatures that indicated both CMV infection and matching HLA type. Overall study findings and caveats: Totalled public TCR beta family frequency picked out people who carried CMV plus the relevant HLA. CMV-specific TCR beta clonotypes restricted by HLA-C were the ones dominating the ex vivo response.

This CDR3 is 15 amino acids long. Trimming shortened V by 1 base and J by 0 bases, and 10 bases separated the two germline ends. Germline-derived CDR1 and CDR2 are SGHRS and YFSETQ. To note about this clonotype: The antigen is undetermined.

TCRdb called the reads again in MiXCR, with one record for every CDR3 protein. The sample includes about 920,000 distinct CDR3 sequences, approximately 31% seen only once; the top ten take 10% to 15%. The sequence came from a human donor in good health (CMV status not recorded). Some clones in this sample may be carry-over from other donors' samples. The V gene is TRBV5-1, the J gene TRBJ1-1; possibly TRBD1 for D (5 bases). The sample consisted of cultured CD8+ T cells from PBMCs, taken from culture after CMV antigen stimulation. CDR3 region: CASSLWQGLNTEAFF. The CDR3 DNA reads TGCGCCAGCAGCTTGTGGCAGGGATTGAACACTGAAGCTTTCTTT.